The clone carrying this TCR beta chain came up once. Its specificity is not known. The germline V gene encodes CDR1 PRHDT and CDR2 FYEKMQ (reference sequence). V lost 5 bases and J lost 7, with 21 bases in between. The CDR3 extends over 15 amino acids. TCRdb's copy holds only in-frame clones and misses some; the assay was immunoSEQ multiplex PCR. The sample carries about 260,000 clones, around 90% recorded once. This entry is derived from a study of cytomegalovirus exposure and HLA in healthy donors. Study results and caveats: Reports described diagnosis of cytomegalovirus status by the classifier as highly specific and sensitive.

V usage is TRBV13 and J usage is TRBJ2-7, with D maybe TRBD2 (6 bases). The sequence derives from a young woman in good health and CMV-seronegative. Material for sequencing was PBMCs. The CDR3 DNA sequence: TGTGCCAGCAGCCTGACCCGGGACTCCACCTCTGAGCAGTACTTC. Amino acid sequence: CASSLTRDSTSEQYF.